The following is a T cell receptor (beta chain) sequence with its context. The CDR3 is made up of 14 amino acids. The ends were cut back, 2 bases at V and 6 bases at J, with 11 bases in the middle. Germline V gene lookup returns CDR1 MDHEN and CDR2 SYDVKM. The record originates from a study of long-term antiretroviral therapy in people with HIV. A v3.0 immunoSEQ assay was performed at survey level. A target of roughly 40,000-55,000 T-cell genomes per sample was set for sequencing. TCRdb's copy holds only in-frame clones and misses some; the assay was immunoSEQ multiplex PCR. The repertoire holds roughly 25,000 clones, about four fifths seen once, with about 5% in the top ten.

The sequencing here drew on unsorted PBMCs, taken 0.7 years before starting antiretroviral therapy. The chain combines TRBV28 with TRBJ2-1; TRBD2 is a possible D gene (7 bases). The sequence was obtained from a young man with HIV. In DNA, the CDR3 is TGTGCCAGCAGTTTAGGGGGGGCCCTCAATGAGCAGTTCTTC. Translating it yields CASSLGGALNEQFF. The complete variable domain, with remaining parts taken from reference TRBV28 and TRBJ2-1, reads DVKVTQSSRYLVKRTGEKVFLECVQDMDHENMFWYRQDPGLGLRLIYFSYDVKMKEKGDIPEGYSVSREKKERFSLILESASTNQTSMYLCASSLGGALNEQFFGPGTRLTVL.